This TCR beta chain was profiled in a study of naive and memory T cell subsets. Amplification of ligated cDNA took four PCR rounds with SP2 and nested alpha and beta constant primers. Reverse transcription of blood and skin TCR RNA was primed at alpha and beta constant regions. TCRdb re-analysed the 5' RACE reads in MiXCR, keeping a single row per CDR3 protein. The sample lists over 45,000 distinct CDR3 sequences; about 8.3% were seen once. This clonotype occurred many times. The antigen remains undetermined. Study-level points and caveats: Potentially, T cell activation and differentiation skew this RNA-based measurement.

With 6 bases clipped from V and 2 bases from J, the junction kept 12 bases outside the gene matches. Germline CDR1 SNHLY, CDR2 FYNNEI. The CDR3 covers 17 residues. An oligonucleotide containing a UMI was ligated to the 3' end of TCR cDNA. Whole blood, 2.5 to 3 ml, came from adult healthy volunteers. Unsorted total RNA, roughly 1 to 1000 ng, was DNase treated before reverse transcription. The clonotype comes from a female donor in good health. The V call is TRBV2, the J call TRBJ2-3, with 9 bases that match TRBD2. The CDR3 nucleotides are TGTGCCAGCAGCCTGGGGGCCTCTAGCGGGGACACAGATACGCAGTATTTT. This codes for CASSLGASSGDTDTQYF.